Sequencing of this T cell receptor (beta chain) was carried out in a study of blood T cells in healthy people across ages. The donors, healthy Caucasians from Russia, were aged about 6 to 95. The study, taken as a whole, reports: Bulk PBMC profiling left naive and antigen-experienced comparisons inconclusive.

Primers used in a second PCR of about 7 to 12 cycles were a sample-barcoded 5' primer and a J-beta primer mix. TCRdb re-called the 5' RACE reads with MiXCR, one entry per CDR3 protein. This sample yields around 1,000,000 distinct CDR3 sequences, of which around 27% are seen a single time; around 0.75% belongs to the top ten. Germline CDR1 and CDR2: MNHEY and SMNVEV (reference sequence). The CDR3 consists of 13 residues. Points on this clonotype: Its target is unknown.

This sample also appeared in a second study, on T cells of mothers and their children. From that second work: RNA that had been extracted went wholly into cDNA synthesis, at about 1.5 ug per 15 ul.

The sequence was obtained from a girl aged 2-10 years in good health. The sample was blood. The V and J genes are TRBV27 and TRBJ2-5; maybe TRBD1 (6 bases). The last part of the DNA fits TRBJ2-7 better; the J call may be wrong. CDR3 protein: CATQTGFGLEQYF. The CDR3 DNA sequence: TGTGCCACACAGACAGGATTTGGTCTCGAGCAGTACTTC.